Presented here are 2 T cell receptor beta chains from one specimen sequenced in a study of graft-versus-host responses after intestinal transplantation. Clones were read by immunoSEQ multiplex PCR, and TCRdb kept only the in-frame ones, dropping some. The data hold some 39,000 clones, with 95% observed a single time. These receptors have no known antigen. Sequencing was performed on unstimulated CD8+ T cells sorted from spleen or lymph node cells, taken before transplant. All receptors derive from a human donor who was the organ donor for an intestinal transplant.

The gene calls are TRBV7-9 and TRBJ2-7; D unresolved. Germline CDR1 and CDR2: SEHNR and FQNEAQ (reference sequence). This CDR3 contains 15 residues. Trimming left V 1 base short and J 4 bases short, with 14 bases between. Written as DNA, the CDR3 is TGTGCCAGCAGCTTAGGGACGCATGCCGAGTACGAGCAGTACTTC. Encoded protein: CASSLGTHAEYEQYF.

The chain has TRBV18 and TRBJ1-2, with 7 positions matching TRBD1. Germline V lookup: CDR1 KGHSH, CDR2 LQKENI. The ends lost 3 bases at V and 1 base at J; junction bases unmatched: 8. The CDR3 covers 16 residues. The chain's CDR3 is CASSPPPGTDNYGYTF. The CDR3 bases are TGTGCCAGCTCACCTCCTCCTGGGACAGATAACTATGGCTACACCTTC. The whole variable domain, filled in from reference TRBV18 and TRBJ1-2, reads NAGVMQNPRHLVRRRGQEARLRCSPMKGHSHVYWYRQLPEEGLKFMVYLQKENIIDESGMPKERFSAEFPKEGPSILRIQQVVRGDSAAYFCASSPPPGTDNYGYTFGSGTRLTVV.